Here is one T cell receptor (beta chain) with its context. The ends were cut back, 4 bases at V and 4 bases at J, with 4 bases in the middle. The CDR3 consists of 12 residues. Germline V gene data show CDR1 as KGHDR and CDR2 as SFDVKD. The data originate from a study of identical twins. Unique molecular identifiers were in the cDNA, with template-switch universal primer binding. TCRdb ran MiXCR on the 5' RACE reads and lists one entry per CDR3 protein. Among 250,000 or so distinct CDR3 sequences, 5.5% to 7% were seen once, and the ten largest hold 3.5% to 4%. These data were likewise used in another study, on yellow fever vaccine responses in identical twins.

The sequenced sample consisted of memory (CD45RO+) T cells sorted from blood. This TCR was recovered from a young woman in good health. The genes are TRBV24-1 and TRBJ1-5; no clear D gene. The CDR3 sequence is CATSELNQPQHF. In DNA form, the CDR3 reads TGTGCCACCAGTGAGTTAAATCAGCCCCAGCATTTT.